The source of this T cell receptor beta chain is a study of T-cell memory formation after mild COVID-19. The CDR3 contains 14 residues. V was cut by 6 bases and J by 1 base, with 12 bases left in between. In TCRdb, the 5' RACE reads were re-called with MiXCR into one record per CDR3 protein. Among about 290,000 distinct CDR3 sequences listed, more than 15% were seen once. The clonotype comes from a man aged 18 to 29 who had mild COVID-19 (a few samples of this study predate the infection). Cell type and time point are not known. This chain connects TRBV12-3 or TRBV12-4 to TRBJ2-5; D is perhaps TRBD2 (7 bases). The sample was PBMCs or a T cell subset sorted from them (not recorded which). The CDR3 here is CASSRAGAQETQYF. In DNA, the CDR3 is TGTGCCAGCAGCCGCGCGGGGGCCCAAGAGACCCAGTACTTC.